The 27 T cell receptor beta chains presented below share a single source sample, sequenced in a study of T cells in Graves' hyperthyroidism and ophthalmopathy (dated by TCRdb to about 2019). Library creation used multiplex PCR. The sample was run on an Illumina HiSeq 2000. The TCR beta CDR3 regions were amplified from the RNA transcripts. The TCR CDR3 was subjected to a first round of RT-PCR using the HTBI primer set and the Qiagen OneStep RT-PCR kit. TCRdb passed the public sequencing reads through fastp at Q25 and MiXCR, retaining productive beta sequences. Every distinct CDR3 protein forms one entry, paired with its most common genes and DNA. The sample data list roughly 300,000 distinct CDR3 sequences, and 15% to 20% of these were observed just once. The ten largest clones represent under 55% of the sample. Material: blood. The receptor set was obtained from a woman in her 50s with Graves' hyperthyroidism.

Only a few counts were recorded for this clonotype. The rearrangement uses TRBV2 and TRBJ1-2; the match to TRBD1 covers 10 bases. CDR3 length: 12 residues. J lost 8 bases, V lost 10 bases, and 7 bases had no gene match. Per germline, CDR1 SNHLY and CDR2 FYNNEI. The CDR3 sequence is CAIRTGGGGYTF. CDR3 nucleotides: TGTGCCATACGGACAGGGGGAGGCGGCTACACCTTC.

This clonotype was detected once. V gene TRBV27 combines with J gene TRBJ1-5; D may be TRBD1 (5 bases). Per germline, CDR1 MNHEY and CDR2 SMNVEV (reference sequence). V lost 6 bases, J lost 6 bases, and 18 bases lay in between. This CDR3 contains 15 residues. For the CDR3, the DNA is TGTGCCAGCAGCTCTTGGGGGGTGGGGTCTCAGCCCCAGCATTTT. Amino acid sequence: CASSSWGVGSQPQHF.

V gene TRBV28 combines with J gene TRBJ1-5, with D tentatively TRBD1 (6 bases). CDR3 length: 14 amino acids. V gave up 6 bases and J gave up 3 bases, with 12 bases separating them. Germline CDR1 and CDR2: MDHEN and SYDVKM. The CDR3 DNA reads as TGTGCCAGCAGGGGGGCCAGTAACAATCAGCCCCAGCATTTT. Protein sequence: CASRGASNNQPQHF. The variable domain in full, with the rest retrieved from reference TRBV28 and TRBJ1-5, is DVKVTQSSRYLVKRTGEKVFLECVQDMDHENMFWYRQDPGLGLRLIYFSYDVKMKEKGDIPEGYSVSREKKERFSLILESASTNQTSMYLCASRGASNNQPQHFGDGTRLSIL.

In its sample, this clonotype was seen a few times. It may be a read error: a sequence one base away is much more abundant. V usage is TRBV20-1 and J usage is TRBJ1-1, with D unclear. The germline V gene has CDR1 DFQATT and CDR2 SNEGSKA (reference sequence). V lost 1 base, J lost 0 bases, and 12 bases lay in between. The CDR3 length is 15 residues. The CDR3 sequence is CSARGGSQLNTEAFF. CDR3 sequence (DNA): TGCAGTGCTAGAGGTGGGTCCCAGCTGAACACTGAAGCTTTCTTT.

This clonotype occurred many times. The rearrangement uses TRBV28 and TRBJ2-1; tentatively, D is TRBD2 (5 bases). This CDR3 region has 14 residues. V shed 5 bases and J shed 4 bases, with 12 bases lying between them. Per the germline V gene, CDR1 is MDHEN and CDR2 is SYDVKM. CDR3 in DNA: TGTGCCAGCAGTCCTCGCGGGCGGTACAATGAGCAGTTCTTC. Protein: CASSPRGRYNEQFF.

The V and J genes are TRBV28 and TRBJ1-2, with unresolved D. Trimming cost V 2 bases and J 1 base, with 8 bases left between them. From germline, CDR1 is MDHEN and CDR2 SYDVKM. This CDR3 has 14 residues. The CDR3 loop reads CASSLSQLNYGYTF. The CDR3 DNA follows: TGTGCCAGCAGTTTAAGTCAGCTTAACTATGGCTACACCTTC.

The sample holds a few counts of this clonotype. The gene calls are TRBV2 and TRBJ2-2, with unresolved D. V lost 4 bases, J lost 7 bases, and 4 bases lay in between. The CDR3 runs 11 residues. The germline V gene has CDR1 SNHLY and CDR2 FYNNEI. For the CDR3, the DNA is TGTGCCAGCAGTGGGAACGGGGAGCTGTTTTTT. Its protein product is CASSGNGELFF.

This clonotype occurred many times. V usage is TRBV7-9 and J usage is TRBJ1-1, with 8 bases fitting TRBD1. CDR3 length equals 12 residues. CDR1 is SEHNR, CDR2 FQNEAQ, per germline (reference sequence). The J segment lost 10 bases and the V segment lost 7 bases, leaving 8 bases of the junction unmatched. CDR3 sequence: CASTQGARGAFF. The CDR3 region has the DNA TGTGCCAGCACCCAGGGGGCTAGGGGAGCTTTCTTT. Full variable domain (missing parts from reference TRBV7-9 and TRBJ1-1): DTGVSQNPRHKITKRGQNVTFRCDPISEHNRLYWYRQTLGQGPEFLTYFQNEAQLEKSRLLSDRFSAERPKGSFSTLEIQRTEQGDSAMYLCASTQGARGAFFGQGTRLTVV.

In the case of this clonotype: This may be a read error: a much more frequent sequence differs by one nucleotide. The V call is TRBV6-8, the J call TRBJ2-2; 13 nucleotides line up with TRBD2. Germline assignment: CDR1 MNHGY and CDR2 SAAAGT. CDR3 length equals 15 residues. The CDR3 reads CVSSSLAGGPGELFF. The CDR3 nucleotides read TGTGTCAGCAGTTCACTAGCGGGAGGGCCCGGGGAGCTGTTTTTT.

The DNA for the CDR3 is TGTGCCAGTATCCCCACTAGCGGGGGGCCGAACACCGGGGAGCTGTTTTTT. Amino acid sequence: CASIPTSGGPNTGELFF. The chain links TRBV19 to TRBJ2-2, with 12 bases fitting TRBD2. With V trimmed by 7 bases and J by 0 bases, 6 bases remained unmatched. This CDR3 comprises 17 residues. CDR1 and CDR2 from the germline V gene are LNHDA and SQIVND (reference sequence).

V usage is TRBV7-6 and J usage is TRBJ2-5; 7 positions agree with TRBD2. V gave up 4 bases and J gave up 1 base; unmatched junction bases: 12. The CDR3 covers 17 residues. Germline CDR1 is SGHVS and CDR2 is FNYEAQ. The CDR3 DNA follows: TGTGCCAGCAGCTCCCCCCTTGGGGGACTACTCCAAGAGACCCAGTACTTC. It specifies CASSSPLGGLLQETQYF.

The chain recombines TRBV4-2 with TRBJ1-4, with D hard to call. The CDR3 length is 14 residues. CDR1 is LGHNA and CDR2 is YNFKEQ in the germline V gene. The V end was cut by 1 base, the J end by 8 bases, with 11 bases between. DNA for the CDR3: TGTGCCAGCAGCCAAGCGAGGAGTGGAGAAAAACTGTTTTTT. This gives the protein CASSQARSGEKLFF.

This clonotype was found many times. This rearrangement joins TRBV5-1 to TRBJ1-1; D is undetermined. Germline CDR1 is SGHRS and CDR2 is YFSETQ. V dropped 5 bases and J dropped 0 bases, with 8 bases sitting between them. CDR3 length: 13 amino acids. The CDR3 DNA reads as TGCGCCAGCAGACTGACCGTGAACACTGAAGCTTTCTTT. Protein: CASRLTVNTEAFF.

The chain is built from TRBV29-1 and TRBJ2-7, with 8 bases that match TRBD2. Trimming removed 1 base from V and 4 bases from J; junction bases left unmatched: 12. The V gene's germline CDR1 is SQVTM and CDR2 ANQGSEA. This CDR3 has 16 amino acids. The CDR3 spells CSVEGTSGNSGYEQYF. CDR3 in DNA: TGCAGCGTTGAAGGAACTAGCGGTAATTCGGGATACGAGCAGTACTTC.

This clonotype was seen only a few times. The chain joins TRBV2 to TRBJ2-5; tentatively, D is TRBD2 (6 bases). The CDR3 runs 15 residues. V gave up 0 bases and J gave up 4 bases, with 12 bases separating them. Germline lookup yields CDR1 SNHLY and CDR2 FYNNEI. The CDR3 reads CASSEALLAGETQYF. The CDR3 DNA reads TGTGCCAGCAGTGAAGCGTTACTAGCAGGAGAGACCCAGTACTTC.

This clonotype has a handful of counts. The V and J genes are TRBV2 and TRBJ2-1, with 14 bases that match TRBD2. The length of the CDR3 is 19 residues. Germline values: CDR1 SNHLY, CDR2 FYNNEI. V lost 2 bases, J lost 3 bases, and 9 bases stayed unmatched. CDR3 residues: CASSERGLAGGNLYNEQFF. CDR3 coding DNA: TGTGCCAGCAGTGAACGTGGACTAGCGGGGGGCAATCTCTACAATGAGCAGTTCTTC.

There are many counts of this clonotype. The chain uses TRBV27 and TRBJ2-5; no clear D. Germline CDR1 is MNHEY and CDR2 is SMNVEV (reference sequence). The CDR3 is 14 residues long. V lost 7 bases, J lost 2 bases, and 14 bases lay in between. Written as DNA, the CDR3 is TGTGCCAGCAAAGCCTCGGCGGCACAAGAGACCCAGTACTTC. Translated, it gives CASKASAAQETQYF.

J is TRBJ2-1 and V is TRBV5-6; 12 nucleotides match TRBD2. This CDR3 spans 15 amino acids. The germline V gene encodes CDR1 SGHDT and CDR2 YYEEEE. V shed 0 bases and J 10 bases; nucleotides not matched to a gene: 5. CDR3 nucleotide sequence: TGTGCCAGCAGCTTGGGGACTAGCGGGGTAAAGGAGCAGTTCTTC. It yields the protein CASSLGTSGVKEQFF.

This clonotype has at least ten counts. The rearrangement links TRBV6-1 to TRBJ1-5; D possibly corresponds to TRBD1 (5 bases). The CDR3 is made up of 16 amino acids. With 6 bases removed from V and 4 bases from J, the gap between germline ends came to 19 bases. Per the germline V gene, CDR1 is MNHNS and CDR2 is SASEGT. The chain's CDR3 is CASRPISGTVNQPQHF. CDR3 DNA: TGTGCCAGCAGACCCATATCCGGGACGGTTAATCAGCCCCAGCATTTT.

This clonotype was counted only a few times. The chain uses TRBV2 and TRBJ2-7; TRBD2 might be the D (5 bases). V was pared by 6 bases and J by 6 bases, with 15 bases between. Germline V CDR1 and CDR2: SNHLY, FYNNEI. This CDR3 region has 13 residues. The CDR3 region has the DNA TGTGCCAGCAGCCGGGAACTACGAACCGAGCAGTACTTC. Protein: CASSRELRTEQYF.

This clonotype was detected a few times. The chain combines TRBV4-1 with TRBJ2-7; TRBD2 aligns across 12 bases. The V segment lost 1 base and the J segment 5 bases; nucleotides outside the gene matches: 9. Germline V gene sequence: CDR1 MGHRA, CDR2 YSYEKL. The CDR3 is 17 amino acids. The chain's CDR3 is CASSQVRASGRGDEQYF. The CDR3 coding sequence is TGCGCCAGCAGCCAAGTGCGGGCTAGCGGGAGGGGAGACGAGCAGTACTTC.

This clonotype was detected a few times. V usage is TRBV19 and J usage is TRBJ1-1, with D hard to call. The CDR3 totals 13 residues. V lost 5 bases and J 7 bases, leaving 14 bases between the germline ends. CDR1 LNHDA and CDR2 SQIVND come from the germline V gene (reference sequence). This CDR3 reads CASSQTTPDEAFF. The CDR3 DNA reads TGTGCCAGTAGTCAAACGACACCGGATGAAGCTTTCTTT.

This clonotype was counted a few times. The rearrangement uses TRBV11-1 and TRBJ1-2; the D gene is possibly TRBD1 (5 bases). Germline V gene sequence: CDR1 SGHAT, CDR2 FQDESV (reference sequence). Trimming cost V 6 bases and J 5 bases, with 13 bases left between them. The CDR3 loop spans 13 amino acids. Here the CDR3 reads CASRDGTWYGYTF. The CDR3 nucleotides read TGTGCCAGCAGGGACGGGACGTGGTATGGCTACACCTTC.

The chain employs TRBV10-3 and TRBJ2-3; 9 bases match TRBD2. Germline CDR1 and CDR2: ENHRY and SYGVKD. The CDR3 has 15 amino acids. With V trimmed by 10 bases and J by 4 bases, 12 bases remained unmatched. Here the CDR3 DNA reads TGTGCCACCGCTATAGAAATAGCGGGAGCAGATACGCAGTATTTT. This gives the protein CATAIEIAGADTQYF.

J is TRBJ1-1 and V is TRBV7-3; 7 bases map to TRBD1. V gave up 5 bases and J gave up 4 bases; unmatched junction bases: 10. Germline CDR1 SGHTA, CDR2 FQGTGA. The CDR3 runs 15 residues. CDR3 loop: CASSDGRGLGTEAFF. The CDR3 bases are TGTGCCAGCAGCGACGGGAGGGGGCTGGGCACTGAAGCTTTCTTT.

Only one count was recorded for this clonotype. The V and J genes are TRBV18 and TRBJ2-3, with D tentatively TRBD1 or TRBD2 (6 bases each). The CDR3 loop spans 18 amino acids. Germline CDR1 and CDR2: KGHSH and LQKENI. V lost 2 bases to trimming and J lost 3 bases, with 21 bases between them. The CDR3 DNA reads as TGTGCCAGCTCACCAGCGGCGCTTGGGGGGCGAAGAACAGATACGCAGTATTTT. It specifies CASSPAALGGRRTDTQYF.

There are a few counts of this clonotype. DNA of the CDR3: TGTGCCAGCAGCAAGATCCCCGGGGCAGGCTGGATGAACACTGAAGCTTTCTTT. This translates into CASSKIPGAGWMNTEAFF. This chain uses TRBV7-9 with TRBJ1-1; D perhaps matches TRBD1 (5 bases). The CDR3 covers 18 residues. Germline lookup yields CDR1 SEHNR and CDR2 FQNEAQ (reference sequence). The V end was cut by 5 bases, the J end by 0 bases, with 22 bases between. Variable domain in full (rest from reference TRBV7-9 and TRBJ1-1): DTGVSQNPRHKITKRGQNVTFRCDPISEHNRLYWYRQTLGQGPEFLTYFQNEAQLEKSRLLSDRFSAERPKGSFSTLEIQRTEQGDSAMYLCASSKIPGAGWMNTEAFFGQGTRLTVV.